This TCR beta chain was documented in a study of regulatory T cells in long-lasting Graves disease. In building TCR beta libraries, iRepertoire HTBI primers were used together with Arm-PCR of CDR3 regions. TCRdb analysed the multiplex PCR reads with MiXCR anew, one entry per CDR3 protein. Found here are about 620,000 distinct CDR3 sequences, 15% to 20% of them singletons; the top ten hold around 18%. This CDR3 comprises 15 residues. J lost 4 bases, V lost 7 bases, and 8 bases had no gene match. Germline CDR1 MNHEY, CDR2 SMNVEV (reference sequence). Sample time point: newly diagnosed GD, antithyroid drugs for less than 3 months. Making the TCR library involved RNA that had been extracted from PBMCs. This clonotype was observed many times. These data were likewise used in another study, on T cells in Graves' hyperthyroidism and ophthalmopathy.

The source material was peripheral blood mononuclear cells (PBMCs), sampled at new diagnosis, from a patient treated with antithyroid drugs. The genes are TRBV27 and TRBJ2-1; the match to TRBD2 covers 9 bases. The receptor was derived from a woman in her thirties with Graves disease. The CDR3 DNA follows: TGTGCCAGCATTAGGCGGGGGGGAGAATACAATGAGCAGTTCTTC. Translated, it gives CASIRRGGEYNEQFF.